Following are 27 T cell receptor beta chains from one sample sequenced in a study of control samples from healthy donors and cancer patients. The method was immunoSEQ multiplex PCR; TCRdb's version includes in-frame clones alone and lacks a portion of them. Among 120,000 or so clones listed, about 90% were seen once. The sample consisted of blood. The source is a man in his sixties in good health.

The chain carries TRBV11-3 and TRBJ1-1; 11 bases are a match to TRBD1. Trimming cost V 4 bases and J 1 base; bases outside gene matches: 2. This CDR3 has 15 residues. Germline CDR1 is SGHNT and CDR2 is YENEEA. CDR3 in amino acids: CASSSGTGGNTEAFF. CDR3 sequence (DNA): TGTGCCAGCAGCTCAGGGACAGGGGGGAACACTGAAGCTTTCTTT. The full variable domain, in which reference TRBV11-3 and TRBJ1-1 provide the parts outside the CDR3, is EAGVVQSPRYKIIEKKQPVAFWCNPISGHNTLYWYLQNLGQGPELLIRYENEEAVDDSQLPKDRFSAERLKGVDSTLKIQPAELGDSAVYLCASSSGTGGNTEAFFGQGTRLTVV.

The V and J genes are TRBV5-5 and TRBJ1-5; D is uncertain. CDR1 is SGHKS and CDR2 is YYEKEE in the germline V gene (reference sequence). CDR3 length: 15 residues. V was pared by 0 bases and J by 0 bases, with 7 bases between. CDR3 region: CASSLDSNSNQPQHF. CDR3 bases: TGTGCCAGCAGCTTGGACAGCAATAGCAATCAGCCCCAGCATTTT.

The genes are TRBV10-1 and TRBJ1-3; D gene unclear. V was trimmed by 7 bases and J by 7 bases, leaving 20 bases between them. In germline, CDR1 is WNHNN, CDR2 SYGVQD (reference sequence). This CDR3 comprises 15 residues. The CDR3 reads CASIGGSEEGNTIYF. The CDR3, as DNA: TGCGCCAGCATTGGAGGGTCTGAGGAGGGTAACACCATATATTTT.

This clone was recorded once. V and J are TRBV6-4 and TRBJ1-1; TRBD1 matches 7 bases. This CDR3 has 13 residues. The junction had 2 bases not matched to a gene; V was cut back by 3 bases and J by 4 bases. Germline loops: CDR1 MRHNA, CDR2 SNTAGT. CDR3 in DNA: TGTGCCAGCAGTGAGGCAGGGGGCACTGAAGCTTTCTTT. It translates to CASSEAGGTEAFF.

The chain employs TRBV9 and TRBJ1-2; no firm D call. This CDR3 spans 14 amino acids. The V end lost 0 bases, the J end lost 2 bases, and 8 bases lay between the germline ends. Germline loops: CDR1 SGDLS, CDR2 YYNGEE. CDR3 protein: CASSVANQNYGYTF. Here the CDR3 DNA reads TGTGCCAGCAGCGTAGCTAACCAGAACTATGGCTACACCTTC.

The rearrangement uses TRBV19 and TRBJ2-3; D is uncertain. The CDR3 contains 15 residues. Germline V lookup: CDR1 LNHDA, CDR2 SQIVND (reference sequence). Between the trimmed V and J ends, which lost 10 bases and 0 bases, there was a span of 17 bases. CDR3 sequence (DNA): TGTGCCACTAAGACCAAGCTAGAGAGCACAGATACGCAGTATTTT. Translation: CATKTKLESTDTQYF.

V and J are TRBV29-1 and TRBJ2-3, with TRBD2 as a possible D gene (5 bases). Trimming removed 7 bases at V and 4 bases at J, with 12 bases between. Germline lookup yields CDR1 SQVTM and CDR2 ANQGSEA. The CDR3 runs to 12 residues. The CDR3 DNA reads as TGCAGCGGGGCGGCGGGCGCAGATACGCAGTATTTT. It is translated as CSGAAGADTQYF.

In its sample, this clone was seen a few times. Here the CDR3 DNA reads TGTGCCAGCAGCTTAACGTCCCCCGGCAGGAACACTGAAGCTTTCTTT. Its translation is CASSLTSPGRNTEAFF. This chain connects TRBV7-3 to TRBJ1-1, with no clear D. The CDR3 is 16 amino acids. Germline CDR1 SGHTA, CDR2 FQGTGA. The V and J ends lost 0 bases and 1 base respectively, with 12 bases between them.

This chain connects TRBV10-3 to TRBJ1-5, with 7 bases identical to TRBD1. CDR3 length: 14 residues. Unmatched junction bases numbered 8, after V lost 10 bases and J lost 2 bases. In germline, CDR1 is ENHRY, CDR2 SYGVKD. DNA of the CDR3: TGTGCCACCGCCCATGGACAGGGCAATCAGCCCCAGCATTTT. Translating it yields CATAHGQGNQPQHF.

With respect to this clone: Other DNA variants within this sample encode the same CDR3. The CDR3 coding sequence is TGCGCCAGCAGCTTGGCAGGGCAGGGGCGAGAAAAACTGTTTTTT. Its protein is CASSLAGQGREKLFF. The chain combines TRBV5-1 with TRBJ1-4; perhaps TRBD1 as D (6 bases). This CDR3 comprises 15 residues. V was clipped by 0 bases and J by 8 bases, with 14 bases between them. In germline, CDR1 is SGHRS, CDR2 YFSETQ.

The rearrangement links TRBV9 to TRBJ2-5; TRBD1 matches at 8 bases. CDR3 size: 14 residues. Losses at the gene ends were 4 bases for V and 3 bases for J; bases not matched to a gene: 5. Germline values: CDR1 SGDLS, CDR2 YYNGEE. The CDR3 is CASSFTGGKETQYF. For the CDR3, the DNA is TGTGCCAGCAGCTTTACAGGGGGTAAAGAGACCCAGTACTTC. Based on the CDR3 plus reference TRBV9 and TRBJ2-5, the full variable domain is DSGVTQTPKHLITATGQRVTLRCSPRSGDLSVYWYQQSLDQGLQFLIQYYNGEERAKGNILERFSAQQFPDLHSELNLSSLELGDSALYFCASSFTGGKETQYFGPGTRLLVL.

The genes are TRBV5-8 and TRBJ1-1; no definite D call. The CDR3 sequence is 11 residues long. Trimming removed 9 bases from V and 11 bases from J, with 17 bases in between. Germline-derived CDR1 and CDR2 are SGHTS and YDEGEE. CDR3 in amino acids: CATREISRAFF. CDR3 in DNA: TGTGCCACCCGAGAGATAAGTCGGGCTTTCTTT.

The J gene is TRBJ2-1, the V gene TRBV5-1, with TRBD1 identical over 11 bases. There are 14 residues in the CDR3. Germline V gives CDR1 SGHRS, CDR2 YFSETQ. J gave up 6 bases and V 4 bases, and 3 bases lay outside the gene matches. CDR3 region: CASSVGTGGNEQFF. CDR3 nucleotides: TGCGCCAGCAGCGTCGGGACAGGGGGCAATGAGCAGTTCTTC.

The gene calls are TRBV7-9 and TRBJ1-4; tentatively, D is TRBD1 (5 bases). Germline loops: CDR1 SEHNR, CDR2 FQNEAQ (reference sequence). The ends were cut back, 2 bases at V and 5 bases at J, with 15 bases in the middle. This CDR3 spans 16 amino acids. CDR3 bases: TGTGCCAGCAGCTTAAGGGTACAAAGGGGCAATGAAAAACTGTTTTTT. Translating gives CASSLRVQRGNEKLFF.

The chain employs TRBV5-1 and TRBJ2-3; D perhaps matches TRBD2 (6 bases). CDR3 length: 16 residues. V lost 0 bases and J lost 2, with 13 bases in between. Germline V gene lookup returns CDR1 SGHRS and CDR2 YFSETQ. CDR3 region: CASSLVMRGPTDTQYF. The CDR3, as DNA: TGCGCCAGCAGCTTGGTTATGCGGGGCCCCACAGATACGCAGTATTTT.

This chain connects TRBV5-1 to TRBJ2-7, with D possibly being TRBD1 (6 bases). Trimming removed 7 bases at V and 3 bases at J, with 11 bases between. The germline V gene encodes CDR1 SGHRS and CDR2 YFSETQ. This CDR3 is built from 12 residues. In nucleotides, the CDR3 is TGCGCCAGCTCCCGGGACAACTACGAGCAGTACTTC. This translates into CASSRDNYEQYF.

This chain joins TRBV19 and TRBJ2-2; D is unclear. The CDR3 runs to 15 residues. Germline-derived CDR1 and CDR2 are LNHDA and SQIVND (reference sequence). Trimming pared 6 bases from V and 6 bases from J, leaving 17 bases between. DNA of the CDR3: TGTGCCAGTAGCCGCGGTCACGGGCCGGCCGGGGAGCTGTTTTTT. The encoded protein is CASSRGHGPAGELFF.

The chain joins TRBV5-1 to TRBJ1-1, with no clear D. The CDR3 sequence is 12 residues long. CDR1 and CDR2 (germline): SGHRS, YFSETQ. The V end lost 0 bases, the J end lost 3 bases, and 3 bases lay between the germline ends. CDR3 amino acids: CASSLVDTEAFF. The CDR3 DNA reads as TGCGCCAGCAGCTTGGTAGACACTGAAGCTTTCTTT.

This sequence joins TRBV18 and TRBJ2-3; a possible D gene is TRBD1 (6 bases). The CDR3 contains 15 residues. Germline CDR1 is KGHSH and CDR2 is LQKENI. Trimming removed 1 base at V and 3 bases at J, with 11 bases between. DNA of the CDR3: TGTGCCAGCTCACCACAACAGGGTGGTACAGATACGCAGTATTTT. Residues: CASSPQQGGTDTQYF. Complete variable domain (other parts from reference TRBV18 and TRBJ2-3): NAGVMQNPRHLVRRRGQEARLRCSPMKGHSHVYWYRQLPEEGLKFMVYLQKENIIDESGMPKERFSAEFPKEGPSILRIQQVVRGDSAAYFCASSPQQGGTDTQYFGPGTRLTVL.

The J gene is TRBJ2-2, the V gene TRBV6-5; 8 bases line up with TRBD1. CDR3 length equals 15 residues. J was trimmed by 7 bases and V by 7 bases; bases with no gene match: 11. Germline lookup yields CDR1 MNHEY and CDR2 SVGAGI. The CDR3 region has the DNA TGTGCCAGCACAGGGCCAGGGGGCCTCGGCGGGGAGCTGTTTTTT. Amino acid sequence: CASTGPGGLGGELFF.

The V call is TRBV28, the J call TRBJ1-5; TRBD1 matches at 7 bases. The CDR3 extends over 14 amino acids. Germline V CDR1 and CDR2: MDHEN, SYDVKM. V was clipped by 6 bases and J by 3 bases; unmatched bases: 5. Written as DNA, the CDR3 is TGTGCCAGCAGCGCAGGGGGTGTCAATCAGCCCCAGCATTTT. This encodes CASSAGGVNQPQHF.

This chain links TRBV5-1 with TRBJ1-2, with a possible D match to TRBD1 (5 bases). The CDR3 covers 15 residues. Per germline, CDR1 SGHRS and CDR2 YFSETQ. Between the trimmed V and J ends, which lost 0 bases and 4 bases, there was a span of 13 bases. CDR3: CASSLAIQGAYGYTF. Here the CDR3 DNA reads TGCGCCAGCAGCTTGGCCATCCAGGGAGCCTATGGCTACACCTTC.

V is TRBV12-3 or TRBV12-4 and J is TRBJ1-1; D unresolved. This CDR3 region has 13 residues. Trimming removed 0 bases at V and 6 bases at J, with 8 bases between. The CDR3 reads CASSLAWLAEAFF. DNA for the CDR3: TGTGCCAGCAGTTTAGCGTGGCTGGCTGAAGCTTTCTTT.

The CDR3 DNA sequence: TGTGCCAGCAGCTTAGATCCACAAACTAGCAGTCAGTACTTC. This translates into CASSLDPQTSSQYF. The J gene is TRBJ2-7, the V gene TRBV11-2; tentatively, D is TRBD2 (6 bases). CDR3 length: 14 residues. V was trimmed by 0 bases and J by 10 bases, leaving 16 bases between them. Germline V gene data show CDR1 as SGHAT and CDR2 as FQNNGV.

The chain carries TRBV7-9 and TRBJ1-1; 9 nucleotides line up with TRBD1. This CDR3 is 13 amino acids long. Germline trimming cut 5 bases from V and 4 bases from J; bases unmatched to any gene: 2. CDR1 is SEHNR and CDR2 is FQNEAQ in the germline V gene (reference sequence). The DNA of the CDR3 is TGTGCCAGCAGCCCGACAGGGGGCACTGAAGCTTTCTTT. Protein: CASSPTGGTEAFF.

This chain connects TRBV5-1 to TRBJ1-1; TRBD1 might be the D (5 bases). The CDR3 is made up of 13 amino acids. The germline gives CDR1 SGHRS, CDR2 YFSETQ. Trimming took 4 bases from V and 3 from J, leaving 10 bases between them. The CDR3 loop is CASSTGPDTEAFF. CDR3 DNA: TGCGCCAGCAGCACGGGACCGGACACTGAAGCTTTCTTT.

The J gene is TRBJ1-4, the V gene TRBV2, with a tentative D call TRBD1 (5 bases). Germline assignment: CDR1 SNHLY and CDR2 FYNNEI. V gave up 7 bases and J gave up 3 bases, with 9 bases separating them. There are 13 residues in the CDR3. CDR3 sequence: CASNRQPNEKLFF. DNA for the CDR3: TGTGCCAGCAACAGACAGCCTAATGAAAAACTGTTTTTT. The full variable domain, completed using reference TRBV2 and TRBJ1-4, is EPEVTQTPSHQVTQMGQEVILRCVPISNHLYFYWYRQILGQKVEFLVSFYNNEISEKSEIFDDQFSVERPDGSNFTLKIRSTKLEDSAMYFCASNRQPNEKLFFGSGTQLSVL.